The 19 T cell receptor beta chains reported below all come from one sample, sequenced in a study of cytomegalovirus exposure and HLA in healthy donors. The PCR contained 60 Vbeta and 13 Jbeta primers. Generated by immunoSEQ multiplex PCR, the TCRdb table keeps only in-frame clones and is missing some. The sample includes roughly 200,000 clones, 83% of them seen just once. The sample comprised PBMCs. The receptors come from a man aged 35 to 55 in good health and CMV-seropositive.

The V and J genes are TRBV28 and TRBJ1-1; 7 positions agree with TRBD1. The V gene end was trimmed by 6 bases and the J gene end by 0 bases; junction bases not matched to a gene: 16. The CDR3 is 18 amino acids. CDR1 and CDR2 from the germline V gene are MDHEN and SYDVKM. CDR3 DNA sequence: TGTGCCAGCAGCCCGCTCACAAAGGGGGCAATCATGAACACTGAAGCTTTCTTT. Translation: CASSPLTKGAIMNTEAFF.

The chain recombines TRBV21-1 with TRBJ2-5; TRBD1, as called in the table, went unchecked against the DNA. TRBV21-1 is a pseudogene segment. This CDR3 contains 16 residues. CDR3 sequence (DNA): TGTGCCAGCAGCAAAGGGGCGTACCTCGGCCGGGAGACCCAGTACTTC. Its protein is CASSKGAYLGRETQYF.

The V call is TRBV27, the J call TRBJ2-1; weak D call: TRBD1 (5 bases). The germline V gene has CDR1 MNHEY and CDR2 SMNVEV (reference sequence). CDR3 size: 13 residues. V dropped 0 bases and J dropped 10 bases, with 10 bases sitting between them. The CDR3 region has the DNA TGTGCCAGCAGTTTATCGTTTGGGGCGGAGCAGTTCTTC. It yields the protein CASSLSFGAEQFF.

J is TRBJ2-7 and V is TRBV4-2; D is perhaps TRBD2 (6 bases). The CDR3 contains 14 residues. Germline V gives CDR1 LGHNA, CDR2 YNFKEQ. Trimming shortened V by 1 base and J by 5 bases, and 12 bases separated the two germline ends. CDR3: CASSQAGRGNEQYF. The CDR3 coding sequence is TGTGCCAGCAGCCAAGCTGGTCGGGGGAACGAGCAGTACTTC.

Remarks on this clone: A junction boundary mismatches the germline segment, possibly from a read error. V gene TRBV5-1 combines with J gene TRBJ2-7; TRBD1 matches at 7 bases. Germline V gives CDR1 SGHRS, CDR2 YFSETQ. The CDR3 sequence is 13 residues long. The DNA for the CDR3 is TGCGCCAGCAGCTTGGGTTTGGGACAGTGGGGTTCCTTC. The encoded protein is CASSLGLGQWGSF.

CDR3 in amino acids: CASSVGSGDTYEQYF. The CDR3 DNA follows: TGTGCCAGCAGTGTAGGATCAGGGGACACCTACGAGCAGTACTTC. The V gene is TRBV2, the J gene TRBJ2-7, with D possibly matching TRBD1 (6 bases). Germline loops: CDR1 SNHLY, CDR2 FYNNEI. The V end lost 4 bases, the J end lost 2 bases, and 15 bases lay between the germline ends. CDR3 length: 15 residues.

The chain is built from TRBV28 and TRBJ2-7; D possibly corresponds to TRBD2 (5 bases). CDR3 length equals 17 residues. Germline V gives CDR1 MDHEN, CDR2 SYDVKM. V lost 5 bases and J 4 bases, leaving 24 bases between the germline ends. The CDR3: CASSVISSRAREYEQYF. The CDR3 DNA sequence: TGTGCCAGCAGTGTCATATCTAGCCGGGCCCGAGAGTACGAGCAGTACTTC.

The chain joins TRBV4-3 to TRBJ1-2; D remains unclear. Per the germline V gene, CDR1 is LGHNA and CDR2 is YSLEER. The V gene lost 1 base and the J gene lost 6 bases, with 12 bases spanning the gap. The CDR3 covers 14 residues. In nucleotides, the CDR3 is TGCGCCAGCAGCCAAGCTGGGCCCGGCCATGGCTACACCTTC. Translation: CASSQAGPGHGYTF.

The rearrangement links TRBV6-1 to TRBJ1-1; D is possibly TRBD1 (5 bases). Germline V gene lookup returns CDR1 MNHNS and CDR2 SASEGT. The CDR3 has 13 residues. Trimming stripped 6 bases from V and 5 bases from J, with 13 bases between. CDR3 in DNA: TGTGCCAGCAGGGCTACCAGGGAAACTGAAGCTTTCTTT. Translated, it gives CASRATRETEAFF.

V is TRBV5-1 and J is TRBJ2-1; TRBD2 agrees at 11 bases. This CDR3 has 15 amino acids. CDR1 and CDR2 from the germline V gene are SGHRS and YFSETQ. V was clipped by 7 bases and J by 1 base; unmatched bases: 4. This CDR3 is CASCTSGSSYNEQFF. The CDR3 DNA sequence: TGCGCCAGCTGTACTAGCGGGAGTTCCTACAATGAGCAGTTCTTC.

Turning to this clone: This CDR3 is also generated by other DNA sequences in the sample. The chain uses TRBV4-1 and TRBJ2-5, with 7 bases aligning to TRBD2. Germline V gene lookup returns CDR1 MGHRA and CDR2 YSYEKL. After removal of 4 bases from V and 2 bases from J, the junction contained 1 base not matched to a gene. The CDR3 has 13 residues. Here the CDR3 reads CASSLGLQETQYF. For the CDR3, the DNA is TGCGCCAGCAGCCTGGGACTACAAGAGACCCAGTACTTC.

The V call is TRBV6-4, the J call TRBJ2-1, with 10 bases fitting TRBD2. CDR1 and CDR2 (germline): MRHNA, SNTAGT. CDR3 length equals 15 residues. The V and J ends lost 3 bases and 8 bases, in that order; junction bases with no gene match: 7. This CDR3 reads CASSEVLAGVYEQFF. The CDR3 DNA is TGTGCCAGCAGTGAGGTCCTAGCGGGAGTGTATGAGCAGTTCTTC.

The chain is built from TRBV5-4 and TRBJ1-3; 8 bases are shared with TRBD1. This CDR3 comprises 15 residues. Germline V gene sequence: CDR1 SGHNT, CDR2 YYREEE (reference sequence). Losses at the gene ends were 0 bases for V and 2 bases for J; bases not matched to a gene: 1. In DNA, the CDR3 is TGTGCCAGCAGCTTGGCAGGGGGCACTGGAAACACCATATATTTT. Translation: CASSLAGGTGNTIYF.

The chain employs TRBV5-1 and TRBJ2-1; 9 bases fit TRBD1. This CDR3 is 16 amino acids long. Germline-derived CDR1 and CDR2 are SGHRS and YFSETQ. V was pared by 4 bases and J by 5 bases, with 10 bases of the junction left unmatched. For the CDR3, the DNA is TGCGCCAGCAGCCTCGTATCGGGACAGGGAAACAATGAGCAGTTCTTC. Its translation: CASSLVSGQGNNEQFF.

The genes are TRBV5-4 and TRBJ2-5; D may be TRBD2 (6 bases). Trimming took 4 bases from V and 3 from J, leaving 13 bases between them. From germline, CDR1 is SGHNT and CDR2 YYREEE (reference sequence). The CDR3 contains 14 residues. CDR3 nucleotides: TGTGCCAGCAGCCCCGCGGGGAATGAAGAGACCCAGTACTTC. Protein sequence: CASSPAGNEETQYF.

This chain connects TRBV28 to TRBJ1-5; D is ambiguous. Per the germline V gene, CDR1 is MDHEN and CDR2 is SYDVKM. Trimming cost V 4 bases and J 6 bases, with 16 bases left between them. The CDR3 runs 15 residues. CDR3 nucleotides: TGTGCCAGCAGTTCCTTAATCACCCCAGGTCAGCCCCAGCATTTT. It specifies CASSSLITPGQPQHF.

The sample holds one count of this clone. Here the CDR3 DNA reads TGCGCCAGCAGCTTATCTAGCGGGTATGTTGAGCAGTTCTTC. Residues: CASSLSSGYVEQFF. The chain carries TRBV5-1 and TRBJ2-1; the match to TRBD2 covers 8 bases. This CDR3 spans 14 amino acids. V was pared by 2 bases and J by 9 bases, with 7 bases of the junction left unmatched. Germline values: CDR1 SGHRS, CDR2 YFSETQ.

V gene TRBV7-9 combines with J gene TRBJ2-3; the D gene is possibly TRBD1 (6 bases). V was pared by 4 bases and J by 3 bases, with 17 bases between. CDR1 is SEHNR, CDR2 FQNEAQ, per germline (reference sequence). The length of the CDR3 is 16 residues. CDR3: CASSSTQGFRTDTQYF. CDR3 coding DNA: TGTGCCAGCAGCTCGACTCAGGGGTTTAGGACAGATACGCAGTATTTT.

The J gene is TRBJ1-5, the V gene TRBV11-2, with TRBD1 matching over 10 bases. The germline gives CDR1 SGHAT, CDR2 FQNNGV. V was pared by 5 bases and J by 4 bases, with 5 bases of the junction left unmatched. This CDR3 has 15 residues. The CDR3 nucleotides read TGTGCCAGCAGCCCTCGGGACAGGGGAAATCAGCCCCAGCATTTT. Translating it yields CASSPRDRGNQPQHF.